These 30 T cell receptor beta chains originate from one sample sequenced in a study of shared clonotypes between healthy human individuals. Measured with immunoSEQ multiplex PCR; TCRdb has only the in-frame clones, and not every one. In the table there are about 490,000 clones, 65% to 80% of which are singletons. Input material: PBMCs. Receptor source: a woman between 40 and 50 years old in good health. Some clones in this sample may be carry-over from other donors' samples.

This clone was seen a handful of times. The CDR3 nucleotides read TGTGCCAGCAGCTCGACTAGCGGGAGGGGCTACGAGCAGTACTTC. It translates to CASSSTSGRGYEQYF. The chain has TRBV7-2 and TRBJ2-7, with TRBD2 matching over 14 bases. The CDR3 runs 15 residues. The germline V gene encodes CDR1 SGHTA and CDR2 FQGNSA. V lost 4 bases and J lost 3; bases outside the gene matches: 2.

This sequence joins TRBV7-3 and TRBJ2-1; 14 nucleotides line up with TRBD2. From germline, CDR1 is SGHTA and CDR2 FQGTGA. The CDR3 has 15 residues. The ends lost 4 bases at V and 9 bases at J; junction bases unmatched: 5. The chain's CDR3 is CASSSLGLAGAEQFF. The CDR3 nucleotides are TGTGCCAGCAGCTCCCTGGGACTAGCGGGAGCTGAGCAGTTCTTC.

CDR3 DNA sequence: TGTGCCAGCAGCACTCGAGCTGCGGCCGGGGAGCTGTTTTTT. It codes for CASSTRAAAGELFF. This chain joins TRBV7-9 and TRBJ2-2; D remains unclear. The CDR3 has 14 amino acids. Trimming removed 5 bases at V and 6 bases at J, with 13 bases between. Germline lookup yields CDR1 SEHNR and CDR2 FQNEAQ (reference sequence).

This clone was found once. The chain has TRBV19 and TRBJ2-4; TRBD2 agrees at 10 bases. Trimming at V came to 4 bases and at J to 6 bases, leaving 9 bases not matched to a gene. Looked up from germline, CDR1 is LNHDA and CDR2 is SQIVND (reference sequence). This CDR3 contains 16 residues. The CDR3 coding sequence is TGTGCCAGTAGTAAAAGGCTAGCGGGAGCCGGAAACATTCAGTACTTC. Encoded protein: CASSKRLAGAGNIQYF. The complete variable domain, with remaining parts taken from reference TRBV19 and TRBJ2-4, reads DGGITQSPKYLFRKEGQNVTLSCEQNLNHDAMYWYRQDPGQGLRLIYYSQIVNDFQKGDIAEGYSVSREKKESFPLTVTSAQKNPTAFYLCASSKRLAGAGNIQYFGAGTRLSVL.

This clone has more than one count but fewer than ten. Here the CDR3 reads CASGTGTAQGTQYF. CDR3 nucleotides: TGTGCTAGTGGCACCGGGACGGCCCAGGGGACCCAGTACTTC. The J gene is TRBJ2-5, the V gene TRBV12-5; D tentatively fits TRBD1 or TRBD2 (5 bases each). This CDR3 region has 14 residues. V lost 6 bases and J lost 7, with 18 bases in between. Germline loops: CDR1 LGHNT, CDR2 FRNRAP. Full variable domain (outside the CDR3, taken from reference TRBV12-5 and TRBJ2-5): DARVTQTPRHKVTEMGQEVTMRCQPILGHNTVFWYRQTMMQGLELLAYFRNRAPLDDSGMPKDRFSAEMPDATLATLKIQPSEPRDSAVYFCASGTGTAQGTQYFGPGTRLLVL.

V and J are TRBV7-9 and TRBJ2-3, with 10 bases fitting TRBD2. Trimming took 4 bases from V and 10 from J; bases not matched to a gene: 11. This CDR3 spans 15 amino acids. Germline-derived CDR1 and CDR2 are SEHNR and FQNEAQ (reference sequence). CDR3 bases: TGTGCCAGCAGCTCGTCAGCGGGAGGGTACACGGCGCAGTATTTT. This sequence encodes CASSSSAGGYTAQYF.

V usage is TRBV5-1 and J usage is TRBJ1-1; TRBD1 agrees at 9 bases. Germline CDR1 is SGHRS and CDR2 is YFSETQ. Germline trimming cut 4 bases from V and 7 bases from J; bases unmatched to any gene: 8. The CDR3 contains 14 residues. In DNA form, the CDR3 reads TGCGCCAGCAGCACCGGGACAGGGTCTATTGAAGCTTTCTTT. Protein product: CASSTGTGSIEAFF.

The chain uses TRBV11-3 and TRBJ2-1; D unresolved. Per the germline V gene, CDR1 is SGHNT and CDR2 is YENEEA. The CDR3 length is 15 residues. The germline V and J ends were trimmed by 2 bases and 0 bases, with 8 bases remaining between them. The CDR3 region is CASSLTGVSYNEQFF. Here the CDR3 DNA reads TGTGCCAGCAGCTTAACTGGCGTCTCCTACAATGAGCAGTTCTTC.

The CDR3 is CASSLEPTSGRVNEQFF. The CDR3 coding sequence is TGCGCCAGCAGCTTGGAACCTACTAGCGGGAGGGTCAATGAGCAGTTCTTC. V is TRBV5-1 and J is TRBJ2-1; 13 positions match TRBD2. Germline V gives CDR1 SGHRS, CDR2 YFSETQ. The CDR3 is 17 residues long. With V trimmed by 0 bases and J by 6 bases, 6 bases remained unmatched.

DNA for the CDR3: TGTGCCAGCAGTTTAGGGTGGGCGGGGCCCTACGAGCAGTACTTC. Its translation is CASSLGWAGPYEQYF. The V gene is TRBV27, the J gene TRBJ2-7; D is perhaps TRBD2 (6 bases). Trimming shortened V by 2 bases and J by 2 bases, and 13 bases separated the two germline ends. The CDR3 runs to 15 residues. Germline assignment: CDR1 MNHEY and CDR2 SMNVEV (reference sequence).

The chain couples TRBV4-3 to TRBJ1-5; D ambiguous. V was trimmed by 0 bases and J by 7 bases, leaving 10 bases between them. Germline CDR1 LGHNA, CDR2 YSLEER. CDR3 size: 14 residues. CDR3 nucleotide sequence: TGCGCCAGCAGCCAAGAGCCCCGGGGACAGCCCCAGCATTTT. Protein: CASSQEPRGQPQHF.

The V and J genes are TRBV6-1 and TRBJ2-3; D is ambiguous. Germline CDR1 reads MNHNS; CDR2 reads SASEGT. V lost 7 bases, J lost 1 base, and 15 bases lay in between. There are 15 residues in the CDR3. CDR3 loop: CASKASGLRTDTQYF. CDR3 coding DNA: TGTGCCAGCAAGGCCTCCGGGCTTCGCACAGATACGCAGTATTTT.

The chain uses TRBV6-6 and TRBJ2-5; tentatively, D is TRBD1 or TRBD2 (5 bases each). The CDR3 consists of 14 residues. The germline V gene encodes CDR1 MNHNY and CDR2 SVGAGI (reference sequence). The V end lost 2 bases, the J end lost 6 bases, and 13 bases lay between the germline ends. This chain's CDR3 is CASSYALGEQTQYF. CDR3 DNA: TGTGCCAGCAGTTACGCGCTAGGGGAGCAGACCCAGTACTTC.

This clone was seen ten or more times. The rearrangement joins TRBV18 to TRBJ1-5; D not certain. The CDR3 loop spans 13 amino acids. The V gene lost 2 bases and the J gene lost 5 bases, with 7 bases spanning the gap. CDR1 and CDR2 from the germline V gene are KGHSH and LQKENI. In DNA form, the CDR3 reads TGTGCCAGCTCACCAACCTCAGATCAGCCCCAGCATTTT. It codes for CASSPTSDQPQHF.

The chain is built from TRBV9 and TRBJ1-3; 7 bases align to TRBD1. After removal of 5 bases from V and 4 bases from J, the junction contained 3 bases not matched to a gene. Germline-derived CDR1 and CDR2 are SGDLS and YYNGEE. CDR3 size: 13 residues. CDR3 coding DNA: TGTGCCAGCAGGCCACAGGGGGGAAACACCATATATTTT. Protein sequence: CASRPQGGNTIYF.

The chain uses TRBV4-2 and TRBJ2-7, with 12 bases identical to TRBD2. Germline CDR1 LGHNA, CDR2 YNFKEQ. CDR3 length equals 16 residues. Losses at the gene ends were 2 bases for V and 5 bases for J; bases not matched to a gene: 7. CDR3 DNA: TGTGCCAGCAGCCAACTTCTAGCGGGAGGGCTGCACGAGCAGTACTTC. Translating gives CASSQLLAGGLHEQYF.

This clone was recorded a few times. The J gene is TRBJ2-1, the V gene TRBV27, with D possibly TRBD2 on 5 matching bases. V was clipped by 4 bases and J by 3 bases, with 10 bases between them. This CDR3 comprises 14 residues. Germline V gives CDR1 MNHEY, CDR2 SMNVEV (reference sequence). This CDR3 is CASSSTAGYNEQFF. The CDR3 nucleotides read TGTGCCAGCAGTTCGACCGCGGGCTACAATGAGCAGTTCTTC.

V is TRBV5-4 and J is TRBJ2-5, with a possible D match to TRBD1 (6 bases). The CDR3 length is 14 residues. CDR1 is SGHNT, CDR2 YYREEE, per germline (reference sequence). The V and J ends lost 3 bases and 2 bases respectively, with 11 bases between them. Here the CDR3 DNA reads TGTGCCAGCAGCTCCGGACAGCCACAAGAGACCCAGTACTTC. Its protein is CASSSGQPQETQYF.

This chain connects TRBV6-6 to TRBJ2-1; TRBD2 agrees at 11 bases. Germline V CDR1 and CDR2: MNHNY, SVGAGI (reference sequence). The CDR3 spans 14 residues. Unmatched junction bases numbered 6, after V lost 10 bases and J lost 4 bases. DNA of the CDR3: TGTGCCACCCACCGACTAGCGGGATACAATGAGCAGTTCTTC. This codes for CATHRLAGYNEQFF.

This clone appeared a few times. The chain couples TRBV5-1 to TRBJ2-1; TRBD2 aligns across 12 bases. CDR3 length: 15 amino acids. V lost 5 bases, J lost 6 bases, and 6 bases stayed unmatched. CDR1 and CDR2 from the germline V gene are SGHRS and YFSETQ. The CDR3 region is CASRVTSGRFNEQFF. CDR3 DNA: TGCGCCAGCAGGGTCACTAGCGGGAGGTTCAATGAGCAGTTCTTC.

CDR3 amino acids: CASSLGDRERTEAFF. In nucleotides, the CDR3 is TGCGCCAGCAGCTTGGGGGACAGGGAGAGGACTGAAGCTTTCTTT. The chain joins TRBV5-1 to TRBJ1-1; TRBD1 aligns across 9 bases. The trim removed 0 bases at V and 5 bases at J, leaving 5 bases unmatched. The germline gives CDR1 SGHRS, CDR2 YFSETQ. CDR3 length: 15 residues.

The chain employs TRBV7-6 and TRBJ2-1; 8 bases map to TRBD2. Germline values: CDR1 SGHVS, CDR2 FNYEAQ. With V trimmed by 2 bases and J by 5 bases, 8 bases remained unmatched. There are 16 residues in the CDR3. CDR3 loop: CASSLSSGRGDNEQFF. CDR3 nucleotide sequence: TGTGCCAGCAGCTTATCTAGCGGGCGGGGGGACAATGAGCAGTTCTTC.

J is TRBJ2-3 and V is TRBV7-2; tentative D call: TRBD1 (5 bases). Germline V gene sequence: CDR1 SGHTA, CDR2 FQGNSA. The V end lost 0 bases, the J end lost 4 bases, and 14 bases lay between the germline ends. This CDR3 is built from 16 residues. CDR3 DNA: TGTGCCAGCAGCTTAGCGGCAAGAAAAGGGGCAGATACGCAGTATTTT. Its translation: CASSLAARKGADTQYF.

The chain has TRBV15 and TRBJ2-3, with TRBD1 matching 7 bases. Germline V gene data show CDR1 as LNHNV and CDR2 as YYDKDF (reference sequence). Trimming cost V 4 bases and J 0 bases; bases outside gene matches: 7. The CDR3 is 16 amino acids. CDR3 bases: TGTGCCACCAGCATTGGACAGGATTTTAGCACAGATACGCAGTATTTT. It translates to CATSIGQDFSTDTQYF.

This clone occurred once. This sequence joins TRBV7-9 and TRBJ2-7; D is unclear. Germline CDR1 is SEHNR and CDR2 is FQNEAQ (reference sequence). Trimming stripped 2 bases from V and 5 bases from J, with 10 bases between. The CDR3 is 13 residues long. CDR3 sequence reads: CASSLFLGDEQYF. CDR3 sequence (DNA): TGTGCCAGCAGCTTATTCCTTGGGGACGAGCAGTACTTC. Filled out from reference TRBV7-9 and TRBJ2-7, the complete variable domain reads DTGVSQNPRHKITKRGQNVTFRCDPISEHNRLYWYRQTLGQGPEFLTYFQNEAQLEKSRLLSDRFSAERPKGSFSTLEIQRTEQGDSAMYLCASSLFLGDEQYFGPGTRLTVT.

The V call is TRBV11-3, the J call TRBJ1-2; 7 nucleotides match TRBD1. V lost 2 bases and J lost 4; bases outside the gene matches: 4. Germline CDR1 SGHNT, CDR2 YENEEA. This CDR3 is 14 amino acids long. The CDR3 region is CASSLLDRPYGYTF. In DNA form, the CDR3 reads TGTGCCAGCAGCTTACTGGACAGGCCCTATGGCTACACCTTC.

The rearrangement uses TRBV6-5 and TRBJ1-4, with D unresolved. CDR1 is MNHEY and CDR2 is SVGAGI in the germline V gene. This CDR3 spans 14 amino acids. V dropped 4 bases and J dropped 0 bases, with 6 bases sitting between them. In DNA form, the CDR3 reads TGTGCCAGCAGTTTGGCATCAACTAATGAAAAACTGTTTTTT. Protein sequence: CASSLASTNEKLFF.

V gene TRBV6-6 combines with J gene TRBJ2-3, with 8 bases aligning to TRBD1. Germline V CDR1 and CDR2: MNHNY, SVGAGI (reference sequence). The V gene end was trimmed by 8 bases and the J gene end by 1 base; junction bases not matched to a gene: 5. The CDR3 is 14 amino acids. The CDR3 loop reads CASGSGQGTDTQYF. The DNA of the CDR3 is TGTGCCAGCGGGTCGGGACAGGGCACAGATACGCAGTATTTT.

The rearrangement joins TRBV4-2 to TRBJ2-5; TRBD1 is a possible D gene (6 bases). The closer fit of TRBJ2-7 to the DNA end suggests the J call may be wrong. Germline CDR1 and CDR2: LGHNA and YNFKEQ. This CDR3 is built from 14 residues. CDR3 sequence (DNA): TGTGCCAGCAGCCCGACAGGTCTGGACTACGAGCAGTACTTC. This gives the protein CASSPTGLDYEQYF.

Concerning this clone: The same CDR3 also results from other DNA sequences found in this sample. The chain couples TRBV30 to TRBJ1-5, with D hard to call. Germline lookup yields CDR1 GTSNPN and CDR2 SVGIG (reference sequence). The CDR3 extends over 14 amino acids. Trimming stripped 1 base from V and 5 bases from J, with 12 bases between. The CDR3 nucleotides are TGTGCCTGGAGTGGGCAGGCCCGGTATCAGCCCCAGCATTTT. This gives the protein CAWSGQARYQPQHF.